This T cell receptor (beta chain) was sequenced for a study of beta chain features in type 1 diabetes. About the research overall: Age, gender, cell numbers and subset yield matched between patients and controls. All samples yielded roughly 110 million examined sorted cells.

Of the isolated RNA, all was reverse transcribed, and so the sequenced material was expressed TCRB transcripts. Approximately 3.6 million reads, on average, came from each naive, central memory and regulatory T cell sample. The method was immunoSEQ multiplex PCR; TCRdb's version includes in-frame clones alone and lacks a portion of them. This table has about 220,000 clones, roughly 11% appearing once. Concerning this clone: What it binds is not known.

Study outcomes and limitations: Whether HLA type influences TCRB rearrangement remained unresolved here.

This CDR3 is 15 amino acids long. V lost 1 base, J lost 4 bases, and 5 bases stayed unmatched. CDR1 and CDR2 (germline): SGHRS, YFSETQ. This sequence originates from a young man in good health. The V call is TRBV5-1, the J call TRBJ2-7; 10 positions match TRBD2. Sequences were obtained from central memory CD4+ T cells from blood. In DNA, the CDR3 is TGCGCCAGCAGCTTGACTAGCGGGGCTGGTTACGAGCAGTACTTC. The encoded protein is CASSLTSGAGYEQYF.